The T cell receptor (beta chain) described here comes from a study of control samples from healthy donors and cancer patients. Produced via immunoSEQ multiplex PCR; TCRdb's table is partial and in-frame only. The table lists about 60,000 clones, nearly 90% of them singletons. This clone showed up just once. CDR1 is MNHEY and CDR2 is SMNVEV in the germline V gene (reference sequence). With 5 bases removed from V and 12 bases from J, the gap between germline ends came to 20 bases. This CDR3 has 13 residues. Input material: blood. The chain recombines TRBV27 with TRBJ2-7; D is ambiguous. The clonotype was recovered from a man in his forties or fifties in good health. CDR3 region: CASSPTAYTDSYF. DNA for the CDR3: TGTGCCAGCAGTCCCACGGCGTACACCGATTCGTACTTC.